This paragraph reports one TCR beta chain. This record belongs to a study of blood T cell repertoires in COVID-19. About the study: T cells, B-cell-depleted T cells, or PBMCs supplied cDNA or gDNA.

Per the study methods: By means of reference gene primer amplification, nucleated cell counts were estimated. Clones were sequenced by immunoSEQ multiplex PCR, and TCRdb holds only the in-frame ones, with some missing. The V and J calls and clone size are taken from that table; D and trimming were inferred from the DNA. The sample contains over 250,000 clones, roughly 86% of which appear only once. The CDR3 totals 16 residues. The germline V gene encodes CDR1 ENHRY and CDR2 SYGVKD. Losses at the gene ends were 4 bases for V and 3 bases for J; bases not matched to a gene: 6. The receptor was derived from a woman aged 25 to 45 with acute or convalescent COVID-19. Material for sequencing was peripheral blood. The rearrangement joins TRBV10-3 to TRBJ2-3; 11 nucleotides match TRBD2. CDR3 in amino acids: CAISGLAGSETDTQYF. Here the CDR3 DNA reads TGTGCCATCAGTGGACTAGCGGGATCCGAAACAGATACGCAGTATTTT.